A selection of T cell receptor beta chains follows, all from one sample in a study of cytomegalovirus exposure and HLA in healthy donors. TCRdb's table, derived via immunoSEQ multiplex PCR, lists solely in-frame clones and lacks some. In total, the table holds approximately 110,000 clones. Sample: PBMCs. Source of these receptors: a man aged 35 to 55 in good health and CMV-seropositive. Both conserved end residues are part of each CDR3. D genes are given only for firm matches.

v_call	j_call	d_call	cdr3_nt	cdr3_aa
TRBV5-6	TRBJ1-2	TRBD1	TGTGCCAGCAGCTTGGGGGACAGGGTGGAGGGCTACACCTTC	CASSLGDRVEGYTF
TRBV28	TRBJ2-3	.	TGTGCCAGCAGTTTATCGGGGAGAGTAGATACGCAGTATTTT	CASSLSGRVDTQYF
TRBV6-6	TRBJ2-5	TRBD1	TGTGCCAGCAGTCGGACCACAGGGGCGGGAGAGACCCAGTACTTC	CASSRTTGAGETQYF
TRBV7-2	TRBJ1-4	.	TGTGCCAGCAGCCCCCTGAGGGGGTCAACTAATGAAAAACTGTTTTTT	CASSPLRGSTNEKLFF
TRBV5-1	TRBJ2-7	.	TGCGCCAGCAGCTTGTTGGGGACACAGAGCTCCTACGAGCAGTACTTC	CASSLLGTQSSYEQYF
TRBV6-5	TRBJ2-7	TRBD2	TGTGCCAGCCGAACTAGCGGGAGGGCCTACGAGCAGTACTTC	CASRTSGRAYEQYF
TRBV4-1	TRBJ2-1	.	TGCGCCAGCAGCCAAGATCTAACCGGCGGATCCTACAATGAGCAGTTCTTC	CASSQDLTGGSYNEQFF
TRBV9	TRBJ2-3	TRBD1	TGTGCCAGCAGCGCGACGGGGCAGGGGGCTGGAGATACGCAGTATTTT	CASSATGQGAGDTQYF
TRBV19	TRBJ2-1	.	TGTGCCAGTAGTCCGGACAGCACGGGTCACAATGAGCAGTTCTTC	CASSPDSTGHNEQFF
TRBV7-2	TRBJ2-6	.	TGTGCCAGCAGCTTAGCGATTACGAGTGGGGCCAACGTCCTGACTTTC	CASSLAITSGANVLTF
TRBV6-1	TRBJ2-7	.	TGTGCCAGTTCCGGGACAACCTCCTACGAGCAGTACTTC	CASSGTTSYEQYF
TRBV5-1	TRBJ2-3	TRBD2	TGCGCCAGCAGCTTGGAGGCGGGAGTTGCAGATACGCAGTATTTT	CASSLEAGVADTQYF
TRBV9	TRBJ2-7	TRBD1	TGTGCCAGCAGCGAGGGGGCCGGGTCTCACTACGAGCAGTACTTC	CASSEGAGSHYEQYF
TRBV6-5	TRBJ2-1	TRBD2	TGTGCCAGCAGTTACTCTTCGGGGGGGACCCACAATGAGCAGTTCTTC	CASSYSSGGTHNEQFF
TRBV10-1	TRBJ2-5	.	TGCGCCAGCAGTCCCGACAGAGAAGAGACCCAGTACTTC	CASSPDREETQYF
TRBV21-1	TRBJ2-7	.	TGTGCCAGCAGCCGTAGGGAGCGGGAGGTCTACGAGCAGTACTTC	CASSRREREVYEQYF
TRBV25-1	TRBJ1-6	.	TGTGCCAGCCGCCAGAGGGTAGATTCACCCCTCCACTTT	CASRQRVDSPLHF
TRBV28	TRBJ1-3	.	TGTGCCAGCAGTCAGGTTGGAAACACCATATATTTT	CASSQVGNTIYF
TRBV19	TRBJ2-3	TRBD1	TGTGCCAGTAGCCGACAGGGGGCCGGAGAGAGCACAGATACGCAGTATTTT	CASSRQGAGESTDTQYF
TRBV11-3	TRBJ2-7	.	TGTGCCAGCAGCTACGGACAAGACGAGCAGTACTTC	CASSYGQDEQYF
TRBV5-1	TRBJ2-7	TRBD2	TGCGCCAGCAGCCCGGGGGGGGGCAGCTCCTACGAGCAGTACTTC	CASSPGGGSSYEQYF
TRBV4-2	TRBJ2-1	.	TGTGCCAGCAGTGTAGGGGCCCCCTACAATGAGCAGTTCTTC	CASSVGAPYNEQFF
TRBV19	TRBJ2-2	TRBD2	TGTGCCAGTAGTAAGACTAGCGGGTCGAACACCGGGGAGCTGTTTTTT	CASSKTSGSNTGELFF
TRBV11-2	TRBJ2-3	.	TGTGCCAGCAGCTTAGCGGGAGCGACGGATACGCAGTATTTT	CASSLAGATDTQYF
TRBV5-1	TRBJ2-7	TRBD2	TGCGCCAGCAACTTGGATTGGGGGGGGTACGAGCAGTACTTC	CASNLDWGGYEQYF
TRBV28	TRBJ1-5	.	TGTGCCAGCAGTTTTCGGGCAGGGGCCTTTCCCAATCAGCCCCAGCATTTT	CASSFRAGAFPNQPQHF
TRBV7-9	TRBJ2-5	TRBD1	TGTGCCAGCAGGCCGGACAGGTTTGGTGAGCAGTACTTC	CASRPDRFGEQYF
TRBV7-9	TRBJ1-2	.	TGTGCCAGCAGCTTAGTGGCACCTCAGGGCTACACCTTC	CASSLVAPQGYTF
TRBV25-1	TRBJ1-1	.	TGTGCCAGCAGTGAATTAGGGGGGGGCACTGAAGCTTTCTTT	CASSELGGGTEAFF
TRBV4-1	TRBJ2-7	.	TGCGCCAGCAGCCAAGTAGGCACGGGATTTTACGAGCAGTACTTC	CASSQVGTGFYEQYF
TRBV19	TRBJ2-7	TRBD2	TGTGCCACTCGGACTAGCGGGAGAAGGAAGCAGTACTTC	CATRTSGRRKQYF
TRBV5-1	TRBJ2-1	TRBD2	TGCGCCAGCAGCTTGGCTTTTGCAGGGGGGCGGACTAGCGGGTACAATGAGCAGTTCTTC	CASSLAFAGGRTSGYNEQFF
TRBV5-5	TRBJ2-4	.	TGTGCCAGCAGCTCGGGTAGGGGTCCAAACATTCAGTACTTC	CASSSGRGPNIQYF
TRBV5-1	TRBJ2-3	TRBD1	TGCGCCAGCTTGGGACAGATTGGAGATACGCAGTATTTT	CASLGQIGDTQYF
TRBV7-2	TRBJ1-2	.	TGTGCCAGCAGCTTAGCGTCGAACTATGGCTACACCTTC	CASSLASNYGYTF
TRBV28	TRBJ1-5	.	TGTGCCAGCAGTTTTTCGACGGGGGTCGGCGATCAGCCCCAGCATTTT	CASSFSTGVGDQPQHF
TRBV5-6	TRBJ1-2	.	TGTGCCAGCAGCCCGGCGGCGGGGGCTACGGGTGGCTACACCTTC	CASSPAAGATGGYTF
TRBV18	TRBJ2-4	.	TGTGCCAGCCTGGAGCGCGGGGCCAAAAACATTCAGTACTTC	CASLERGAKNIQYF
TRBV14	TRBJ1-5	TRBD1	TGTGCCAGCAGCCAAAAAAATCCAGACAGGGCGAGGGGCAATCAGCCCCAGCATTTT	CASSQKNPDRARGNQPQHF
TRBV4-3	TRBJ2-3	.	TGCGCCAGCAGCCAAGAACTAGGTACGCAGTATTTT	CASSQELGTQYF
TRBV30	TRBJ1-1	.	TGTGCCTGGAGGACATCCATGAACACTGAAGCTTTCTTT	CAWRTSMNTEAFF
TRBV29-1	TRBJ2-7	TRBD1	TGCAGCGTCGTACGGGACAGGGGAAACTACGAGCAGTACTTC	CSVVRDRGNYEQYF
TRBV6-5	TRBJ2-3	.	TGTGCCAGCAGTACCCAGGGGACCACAGATACGCAGTATTTT	CASSTQGTTDTQYF
TRBV6-1	TRBJ1-2	.	TGTGCCACTTACCGGTCCTCTACCTATGGCTACACCTTC	CATYRSSTYGYTF
TRBV27	TRBJ2-2	.	TGTGCCAGCAGTTCGACAGGTTATTCGAACACCGGGGAGCTGTTTTTT	CASSSTGYSNTGELFF
TRBV7-2	TRBJ2-3	TRBD2	TGTGCCAGCAGCCCGTTAGCGGGGGTCACAGATACGCAGTATTTT	CASSPLAGVTDTQYF
TRBV19	TRBJ1-4	TRBD1	TGTGCCAGTAGGAGGACAGGGGGCGAAAAACTGTTTTTT	CASRRTGGEKLFF
TRBV5-8	TRBJ2-7	.	TGTGCCAGCAGCTTGGACCCCCGCGAGTACTTC	CASSLDPREYF